Listed below are T cell receptor beta chains from one sample, sequenced in a study of T-cell reconstitution after alpha-beta-depleted transplantation in children. TCRdb reprocessed the PCR reads via MiXCR and lists one record per CDR3 protein. The data hold 440,000 or so distinct CDR3 sequences, with 43% observed a single time. The specimen was PBMCs, collected before TCRalphabeta/CD19-depleted stem cell transplant. The origin of the receptors is a girl aged 2 to 10 with aplastic anemia, due to receive a stem cell transplant. Each CDR3 is given with its conserved first and last residue. A D gene is named only where the DNA matches it firmly. Only some rows state a clone size, as once, few, many or a class for expanded clones.

>TRBJ2-3|TRBV10-3|TRBD1|17|few
CAISTRPGQGAGDTQYF
TGTGCCATCAGTACCAGACCGGGACAGGGGGCAGGAGATACGCAGTATTTT
>TRBJ1-1|TRBV6-1|.|14|.
CASTPQGLNTEAFF
TGTGCCAGCACCCCACAGGGCCTGAACACTGAAGCTTTCTTT
>TRBJ2-1|TRBV28|.|16|.
CASSPPLATKGDEQFF
TGTGCCAGCAGTCCTCCCCTAGCGACGAAGGGGGATGAGCAGTTCTTC
>TRBJ2-7|TRBV7-2|.|14|.
CASSFLRDSYEQYF
TGTGCCAGCAGCTTCCTCCGGGACTCCTACGAGCAGTACTTC
>TRBJ2-1|TRBV29-1|.|11|.
CSVAPYNEQFF
TGCAGCGTTGCTCCCTACAATGAGCAGTTCTTC
>TRBJ2-5|TRBV20-1|.|14|.
CSASLDLYGGTQYF
TGCAGTGCTAGTTTGGACTTGTATGGTGGGACCCAGTACTTC
>TRBJ2-5|TRBV30|TRBD1|11|.
CAWGTGATQYF
TGTGCCTGGGGGACAGGGGCGACCCAGTACTTC
>TRBJ2-1|TRBV28|TRBD2|16|.
CASSLRGLAGHNEQFF
TGTGCCAGCAGTTTGCGCGGTCTAGCGGGTCACAATGAGCAGTTCTTC
>TRBJ1-1|TRBV15|.|13|.
CATSSDTGFGAFF
TGTGCCACCAGCAGCGATACAGGGTTCGGAGCTTTCTTT
>TRBJ2-7|TRBV29-1|TRBD2|15|many
CSVVLTSGSSYEQYF
TGCAGCGTTGTTTTGACTAGCGGGAGCTCCTACGAGCAGTACTTC
>TRBJ2-1|TRBV5-1|TRBD2|15|.
CASSPPLAGHNEQFF
TGCGCCAGCAGTCCCCCACTAGCGGGACACAATGAGCAGTTCTTC
>TRBJ1-5|TRBV12-3/TRBV12-4|.|15|.
CASSRRTWVDQPQHF
TGTGCCAGCAGCCGCCGGACATGGGTCGATCAGCCCCAGCATTTT
>TRBJ2-7|TRBV29-1|.|14|many
CSVSLDSSYYEQYF
TGCAGCGTTTCTCTGGACAGTTCCTACTACGAGCAGTACTTC
>TRBJ2-2|TRBV5-1|.|16|.
CASSTTGTGNTGELFF
TGCGCCAGCAGCACCACAGGGACGGGGAACACCGGGGAGCTGTTTTTT